The sequence of this T cell receptor beta chain was determined in a study of identical twins. Trimming took off 2 bases at V and 2 bases at J, with 6 bases between the two ends. CDR1 is DFQATT and CDR2 is SNEGSKA in the germline V gene (reference sequence). This CDR3 region has 12 residues. Only healthy Caucasians were included as donors. Through template switching, a universal primer site was introduced, and the cDNA contained unique molecular identifiers. TCRdb processed the 5' RACE reads anew with MiXCR; each CDR3 protein has one entry. There are 420,000 or so distinct CDR3 sequences in the sample; about 18% occur only once, and roughly 12% lies in the top ten.

The TCR comes from a man aged 50 to 59 in good health. The V gene is TRBV20-1, the J gene TRBJ1-2; maybe TRBD1 (6 bases). The sequenced sample was naive T cells sorted from blood. CDR3 DNA sequence: TGCAGTGCTAGAAGGGGGAACTATGGCTACACCTTC. It translates to CSARRGNYGYTF.